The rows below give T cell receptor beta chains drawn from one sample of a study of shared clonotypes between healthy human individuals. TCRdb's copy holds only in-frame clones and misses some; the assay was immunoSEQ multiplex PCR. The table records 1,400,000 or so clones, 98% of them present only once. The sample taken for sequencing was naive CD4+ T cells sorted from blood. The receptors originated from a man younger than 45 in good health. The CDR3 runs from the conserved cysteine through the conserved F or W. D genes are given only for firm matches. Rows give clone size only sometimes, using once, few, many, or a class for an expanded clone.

cdr3_aa: CASSLGTSGSNEQFF
cdr3_nt: TGTGCCAGCAGCTTGGGGACTAGCGGGAGTAATGAGCAGTTCTTC
clone_size: .
d_call: TRBD2
v_call: TRBV7-3
j_call: TRBJ2-1

cdr3_aa: CAWSGGLIYEQYF
cdr3_nt: TGTGCCTGGAGTGGGGGGCTGATCTACGAGCAGTACTTC
clone_size: once
d_call: .
v_call: TRBV30
j_call: TRBJ2-7

cdr3_aa: CATSRVHEQFF
cdr3_nt: TGTGCCACCAGCCGCGTACATGAGCAGTTCTTC
clone_size: once
d_call: .
v_call: TRBV15
j_call: TRBJ2-1

cdr3_aa: CASSGLALNTGELFF
cdr3_nt: TGTGCCAGCAGCGGACTAGCCCTGAACACCGGGGAGCTGTTTTTT
clone_size: .
d_call: TRBD2
v_call: TRBV9
j_call: TRBJ2-2

cdr3_aa: CAISGRPAAGEGDTQYF
cdr3_nt: TGTGCCATCAGTGGAAGGCCGGCGGCGGGAGAAGGAGATACGCAGTATTTT
clone_size: .
d_call: TRBD2
v_call: TRBV10-3
j_call: TRBJ2-3

cdr3_aa: CASSPGGTARSHQETQYF
cdr3_nt: TGCGCCAGCAGCCCTGGTGGGACAGCCAGAAGCCACCAAGAGACCCAGTACTTC
clone_size: .
d_call: TRBD1
v_call: TRBV4-1
j_call: TRBJ2-5

cdr3_aa: CSGSGADTQYF
cdr3_nt: TGCAGCGGATCAGGCGCGGATACGCAGTATTTT
clone_size: .
d_call: .
v_call: TRBV29-1
j_call: TRBJ2-3

cdr3_aa: CASSLFPNSYNEQFF
cdr3_nt: TGTGCCAGCAGTTTATTTCCAAACTCCTACAATGAGCAGTTCTTC
clone_size: .
d_call: .
v_call: TRBV27
j_call: TRBJ2-1

cdr3_aa: CSDRVRDYGYTF
cdr3_nt: TGCAGCGACCGGGTCAGGGACTATGGCTACACCTTC
clone_size: .
d_call: .
v_call: TRBV29-1
j_call: TRBJ1-2

cdr3_aa: CASSLLSGGPPYEQYF
cdr3_nt: TGTGCCAGCAGCTTGCTGTCGGGAGGTCCACCCTACGAGCAGTACTTC
clone_size: .
d_call: TRBD2
v_call: TRBV5-4
j_call: TRBJ2-7

cdr3_aa: CASSQGREQFF
cdr3_nt: TGTGCCAGCAGCCAAGGGCGCGAGCAGTTCTTC
clone_size: .
d_call: .
v_call: TRBV6-5
j_call: TRBJ2-1

cdr3_aa: CASSLMTGTRSSDTQYF
cdr3_nt: TGTGCCAGCAGCTTAATGACCGGGACTAGGTCCTCAGATACGCAGTATTTT
clone_size: .
d_call: TRBD2
v_call: TRBV5-5
j_call: TRBJ2-3

cdr3_aa: CASSFGGRASDEQFF
cdr3_nt: TGTGCCAGCAGCTTTGGCGGGAGGGCCTCCGATGAGCAGTTCTTC
clone_size: .
d_call: TRBD2
v_call: TRBV11-3
j_call: TRBJ2-1

cdr3_aa: CASSLSPNTGELFF
cdr3_nt: TGTGCCAGCAGCTTGTCCCCGAACACCGGGGAGCTGTTTTTT
clone_size: .
d_call: .
v_call: TRBV5-5
j_call: TRBJ2-2

cdr3_aa: CASSLTGREITEAFF
cdr3_nt: TGCGCCAGCAGCTTGACCGGACGGGAAATCACTGAAGCTTTCTTT
clone_size: .
d_call: .
v_call: TRBV5-1
j_call: TRBJ1-1

cdr3_aa: CSVVSGANVLTF
cdr3_nt: TGCAGCGTTGTCTCCGGGGCCAACGTCCTGACTTTC
clone_size: .
d_call: .
v_call: TRBV29-1
j_call: TRBJ2-6

cdr3_aa: CASSLRGSYNEQFF
cdr3_nt: TGTGCCAGCAGCTTACGCGGGAGCTACAATGAGCAGTTCTTC
clone_size: .
d_call: TRBD2
v_call: TRBV7-2
j_call: TRBJ2-1

cdr3_aa: CSVFRGSGEQYF
cdr3_nt: TGCAGCGTTTTTCGGGGATCTGGGGAGCAGTACTTC
clone_size: .
d_call: .
v_call: TRBV29-1
j_call: TRBJ2-7

cdr3_aa: CSAVYNEQFF
cdr3_nt: TGCAGTGCCGTTTACAATGAGCAGTTCTTC
clone_size: .
d_call: .
v_call: TRBV20-1
j_call: TRBJ2-1

cdr3_aa: CASSPRQFLYGYTF
cdr3_nt: TGTGCCAGCAGTCCCCGACAGTTTCTCTATGGCTACACCTTC
clone_size: .
d_call: .
v_call: TRBV6-5
j_call: TRBJ1-2

cdr3_aa: CASSAGQGSYGYTF
cdr3_nt: TGTGCCAGCAGCGCTGGACAGGGTAGCTATGGCTACACCTTC
clone_size: .
d_call: TRBD1
v_call: TRBV9
j_call: TRBJ1-2

cdr3_aa: CASSYIRTGSGANVLTF
cdr3_nt: TGTGCCAGCAGCTACATAAGGACAGGGTCTGGGGCCAACGTCCTGACTTTC
clone_size: .
d_call: TRBD1
v_call: TRBV5-5
j_call: TRBJ2-6

cdr3_aa: CASSLRYRTRHSNQPQHF
cdr3_nt: TGTGCCAGCAGCTTACGGTACAGGACAAGACATAGCAATCAGCCCCAGCATTTT
clone_size: .
d_call: .
v_call: TRBV11-3
j_call: TRBJ1-5

cdr3_aa: CASSLRSGTSGTSYNEQFF
cdr3_nt: TGCGCCAGCAGTCTTCGTTCGGGGACTAGCGGCACCTCCTACAATGAGCAGTTCTTC
clone_size: once
d_call: TRBD2
v_call: TRBV10-2
j_call: TRBJ2-1

cdr3_aa: CASSQRGGGEKLFF
cdr3_nt: TGTGCCAGCAGCCAAAGGGGGGGAGGCGAAAAACTGTTTTTT
clone_size: once
d_call: .
v_call: TRBV7-6
j_call: TRBJ1-4

cdr3_aa: CASSRNHGETQYF
cdr3_nt: TGTGCCAGCAGCCGAAACCACGGGGAGACCCAGTACTTC
clone_size: .
d_call: .
v_call: TRBV7-2
j_call: TRBJ2-5

cdr3_aa: CASSPGGEETQYF
cdr3_nt: TGTGCCAGCAGCCCCGGGGGAGAAGAGACCCAGTACTTC
clone_size: .
d_call: .
v_call: TRBV5-5
j_call: TRBJ2-5

cdr3_aa: CAWSRTTGRVNTQYF
cdr3_nt: TGTGCCTGGAGTCGCACGACAGGGCGCGTGAATACGCAGTATTTT
clone_size: .
d_call: TRBD1
v_call: TRBV30
j_call: TRBJ2-3

cdr3_aa: CASSLSGNRVGQFF
cdr3_nt: TGTGCCAGCAGCCTATCCGGTAACAGGGTGGGGCAGTTCTTC
clone_size: .
d_call: .
v_call: TRBV27
j_call: TRBJ2-1

cdr3_aa: CASRENAGPGAQYF
cdr3_nt: TGTGCCAGCAGGGAGAACGCGGGGCCCGGGGCCCAGTACTTC
clone_size: .
d_call: .
v_call: TRBV2
j_call: TRBJ2-5

cdr3_aa: CASSQTGTLNTGELFF
cdr3_nt: TGCGCCAGCAGCCAGACCGGGACATTGAACACCGGGGAGCTGTTTTTT
clone_size: .
d_call: .
v_call: TRBV5-1
j_call: TRBJ2-2

cdr3_aa: CASSPPGQNSYEQYF
cdr3_nt: TGTGCCAGCAGTCCCCCCGGACAGAACTCCTACGAGCAGTACTTC
clone_size: .
d_call: .
v_call: TRBV28
j_call: TRBJ2-7

cdr3_aa: CASSVGQLFDSGNTIYF
cdr3_nt: TGTGCCAGCAGCGTAGGCCAGCTCTTTGACTCTGGAAACACCATATATTTT
clone_size: .
d_call: .
v_call: TRBV9
j_call: TRBJ1-3

cdr3_aa: CASSWTSGSHEQYF
cdr3_nt: TGTGCCAGCAGTTGGACTAGCGGGAGCCACGAGCAGTACTTC
clone_size: .
d_call: TRBD2
v_call: TRBV6-6
j_call: TRBJ2-7

cdr3_aa: CASSQHRGATVNQPQHF
cdr3_nt: TGTGCCAGCAGCCAACATAGGGGGGCTACAGTCAATCAGCCCCAGCATTTT
clone_size: .
d_call: .
v_call: TRBV27
j_call: TRBJ1-5

cdr3_aa: CATSRVYTEAFF
cdr3_nt: TGTGCCACCAGCAGAGTGTACACTGAAGCTTTCTTT
clone_size: .
d_call: .
v_call: TRBV15
j_call: TRBJ1-1

cdr3_aa: CASSDTGRGPDEQYF
cdr3_nt: TGTGCCAGCAGTGATACAGGGAGGGGGCCGGACGAGCAGTACTTC
clone_size: once
d_call: .
v_call: TRBV28
j_call: TRBJ2-7

cdr3_aa: CASSFGVQETQYF
cdr3_nt: TGTGCCAGCAGCTTCGGCGTCCAAGAGACCCAGTACTTC
clone_size: .
d_call: .
v_call: TRBV11-2
j_call: TRBJ2-5

cdr3_aa: CASSQLSSGRTDTQYF
cdr3_nt: TGTGCCAGCTCACAACTCTCTAGCGGGAGGACAGATACGCAGTATTTT
clone_size: .
d_call: TRBD2
v_call: TRBV18
j_call: TRBJ2-3

cdr3_aa: CASSLGFSGFQETQYF
cdr3_nt: TGTGCCAGCAGCTTAGGGTTCAGCGGATTCCAAGAGACCCAGTACTTC
clone_size: .
d_call: .
v_call: TRBV7-9
j_call: TRBJ2-5

cdr3_aa: CAISEGSFDTEAFF
cdr3_nt: TGTGCCATCAGTGAAGGCAGTTTCGACACTGAAGCTTTCTTT
clone_size: .
d_call: .
v_call: TRBV10-3
j_call: TRBJ1-1

cdr3_aa: CASSLSPSGRAEDEYF
cdr3_nt: TGTGCCAGCAGCTTAAGTCCTAGCGGGAGGGCAGAAGACGAGTACTTC
clone_size: .
d_call: TRBD2
v_call: TRBV7-3
j_call: TRBJ2-7

cdr3_aa: CASSLARGMNTEAFF
cdr3_nt: TGTGCCAGCAGCTTGGCGAGAGGAATGAACACTGAAGCTTTCTTT
clone_size: .
d_call: .
v_call: TRBV5-5
j_call: TRBJ1-1

cdr3_aa: CATSREIGRSLGEQYF
cdr3_nt: TGTGCCACCAGCAGAGAAATAGGACGGAGCCTCGGCGAGCAGTACTTC
clone_size: .
d_call: .
v_call: TRBV15
j_call: TRBJ2-7

cdr3_aa: CASSASSGRVYNEQFF
cdr3_nt: TGTGCCAGCAGTGCTTCGAGCGGGAGGGTTTACAATGAGCAGTTCTTC
clone_size: .
d_call: TRBD2
v_call: TRBV6-1
j_call: TRBJ2-1

cdr3_aa: CSVRATAGAYNEQFF
cdr3_nt: TGCAGCGTTCGAGCCACTGCTGGAGCTTACAATGAGCAGTTCTTC
clone_size: once
d_call: .
v_call: TRBV29-1
j_call: TRBJ2-1